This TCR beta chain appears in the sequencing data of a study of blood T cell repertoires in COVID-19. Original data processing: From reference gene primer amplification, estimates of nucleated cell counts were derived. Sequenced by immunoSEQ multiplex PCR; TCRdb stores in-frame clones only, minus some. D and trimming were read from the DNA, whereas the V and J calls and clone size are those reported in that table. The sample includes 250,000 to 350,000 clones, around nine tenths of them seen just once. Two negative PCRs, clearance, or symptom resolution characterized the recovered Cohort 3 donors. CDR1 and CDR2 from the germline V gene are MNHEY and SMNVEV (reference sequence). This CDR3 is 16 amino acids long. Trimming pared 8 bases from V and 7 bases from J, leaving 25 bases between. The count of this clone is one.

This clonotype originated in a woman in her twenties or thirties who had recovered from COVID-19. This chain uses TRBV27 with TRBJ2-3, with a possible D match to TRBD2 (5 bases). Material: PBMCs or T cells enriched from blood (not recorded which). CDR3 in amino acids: CASSPPRVTSLYTQYF. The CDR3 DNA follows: TGTGCCAGCTCTCCCCCGAGGGTGACCAGCCTGTATACGCAGTATTTT.